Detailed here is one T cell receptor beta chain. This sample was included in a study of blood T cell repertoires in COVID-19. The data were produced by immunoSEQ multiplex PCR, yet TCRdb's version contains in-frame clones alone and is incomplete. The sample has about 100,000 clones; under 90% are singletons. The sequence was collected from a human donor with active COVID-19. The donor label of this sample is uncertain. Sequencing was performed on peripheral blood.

CDR3 sequence reads: CASSYSGLGQPQHF. The CDR3 DNA is TGTGCCAGCAGCTACTCAGGGTTGGGTCAGCCCCAGCATTTT. The V call is TRBV7-2, the J call TRBJ1-5; the D gene is possibly TRBD1 (5 bases). Germline CDR1 and CDR2: SGHTA and FQGNSA. The CDR3 contains 14 residues. Trimming removed 4 bases at V and 6 bases at J, with 13 bases between. The whole variable domain, filled in from reference TRBV7-2 and TRBJ1-5, reads GAGVSQSPSNKVTEKGKDVELRCDPISGHTALYWYRQSLGQGLEFLIYFQGNSAPDKSGLPSDRFSAERTGGSVSTLTIQRTQQEDSAVYLCASSYSGLGQPQHFGDGTRLSIL.